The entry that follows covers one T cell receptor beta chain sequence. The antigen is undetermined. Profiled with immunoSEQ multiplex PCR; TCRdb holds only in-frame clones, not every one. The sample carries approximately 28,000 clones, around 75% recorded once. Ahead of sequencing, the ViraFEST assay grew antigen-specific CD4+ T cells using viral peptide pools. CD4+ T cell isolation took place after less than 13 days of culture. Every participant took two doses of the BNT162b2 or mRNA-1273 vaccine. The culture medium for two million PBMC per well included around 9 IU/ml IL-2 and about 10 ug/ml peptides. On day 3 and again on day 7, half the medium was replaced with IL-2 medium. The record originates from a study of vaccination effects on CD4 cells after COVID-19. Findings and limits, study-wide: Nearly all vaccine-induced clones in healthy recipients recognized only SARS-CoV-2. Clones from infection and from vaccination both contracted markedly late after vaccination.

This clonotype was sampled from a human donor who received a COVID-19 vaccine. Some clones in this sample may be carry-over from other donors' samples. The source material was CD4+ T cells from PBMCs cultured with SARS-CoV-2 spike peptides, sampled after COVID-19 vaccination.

CDR3 nucleotide sequence: TGTGCCTGGAGTGTCACGACCTTTTTTTCACCCCTCCACTTT. This gives the protein CAWSVTTFFSPLHF. The rearrangement joins TRBV30 to TRBJ1-6; the D is unclear. The CDR3 has 14 residues. Germline V gene sequence: CDR1 GTSNPN, CDR2 SVGIG (reference sequence). Trimming shortened V by 0 bases and J by 9 bases, and 12 bases separated the two germline ends.